This T cell receptor beta chain came from a study of vaccination and CD4 T cells after COVID-19. At the Johns Hopkins FTIC core, DNA taken from cultured CD4+ T cells was sequenced by way of the Oncomine TCR Beta short-read assay. TCRdb recomputed calls from the PCR reads with MiXCR, one row per CDR3 protein. In the table there are 10,000 to 15,000 distinct CDR3 sequences, 44% of which are singletons. CDR3 length: 15 residues. V dropped 8 bases and J dropped 7 bases, with 23 bases sitting between them. Germline V gives CDR1 MNHNS, CDR2 SASEGT. With regard to this clonotype: Its antigen is currently unknown.

The treatment was: approximately 11-day PBMC culture with coronavirus spike peptide pools or control peptides (ViraFEST assay). Under the ViraFEST approach, antigen-specific T cells were expanded with peptide pools and TCRs subsequently sequenced. General study results and limits: Going from approximately 21 to 38, median SARS-CoV-2-reactive clonotypes did not rise significantly.

This TCR was sampled from a human donor with COVID-19. The V call is TRBV6-1, the J call TRBJ1-2; the D gene is possibly TRBD1 (5 bases). Sequences were obtained from cultured CD4+ T cells from blood. Here the CDR3 reads CASQVGDRSIFGYTF. The CDR3 nucleotides are TGTGCCAGCCAGGTAGGGGACCGGAGTATATTTGGCTACACCTTC.